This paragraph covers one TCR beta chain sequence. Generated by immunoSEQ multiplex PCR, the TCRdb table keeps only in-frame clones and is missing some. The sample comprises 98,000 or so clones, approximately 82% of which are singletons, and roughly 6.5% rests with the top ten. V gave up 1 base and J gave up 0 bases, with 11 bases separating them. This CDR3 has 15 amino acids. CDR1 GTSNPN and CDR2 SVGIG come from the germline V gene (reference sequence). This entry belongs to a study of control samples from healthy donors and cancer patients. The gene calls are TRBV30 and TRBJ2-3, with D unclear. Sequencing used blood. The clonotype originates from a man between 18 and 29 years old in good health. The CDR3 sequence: CAWSELLPSTDTQYF. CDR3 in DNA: TGTGCCTGGAGTGAGTTGCTTCCCAGCACAGATACGCAGTATTTT.